This T cell receptor beta chain appears in the sequencing data of a study of blood T cells in healthy people across ages. There are 13 residues in the CDR3. The junction had 2 bases not matched to a gene; V was cut back by 5 bases and J by 4 bases. Germline V lookup: CDR1 KGHDR, CDR2 SFDVKD. The authors ran a second PCR of roughly 7 to 11 cycles using a sample-barcoded 5' primer and a J-beta primer mix. TCRdb fed the 5' RACE reads into MiXCR, producing one record per CDR3 protein. The table has approximately 1,000,000 distinct CDR3 sequences, under 40% seen once. Peripheral blood was drawn, ten milliliters per donor.

Material: blood. The TCR was taken from a man younger than 35 in good health. The gene calls are TRBV24-1 and TRBJ1-2, with 8 bases identical to TRBD1. The CDR3 DNA follows: TGTGCCACCAGTGTAGGGACAGGCTATGGCTACACCTTC. This encodes CATSVGTGYGYTF.